Listed here is a single T cell receptor beta chain. The CDR3 sequence is 11 residues long. The V gene lost 5 bases and the J gene lost 5 bases, with 9 bases spanning the gap. Per the germline V gene, CDR1 is DFQATT and CDR2 is SNEGSKA (reference sequence). Original analysis: Quantification of nucleated cells was approximated via reference gene primer amplification. Profiled with immunoSEQ multiplex PCR; TCRdb holds only in-frame clones, not every one. That table gives V, J and clone size, and the DNA gave D and trimming. The sample contains roughly 88,000 clones, 90% to 95% of which appear only once. This sample is drawn from a study of blood T cell repertoires in COVID-19. Study information: Samples representing acute and convalescent COVID-19 were sourced from the United States, Italy and Spain. The cDNA or gDNA used as material had been derived from T cells, B-cell-depleted T cells, or PBMCs.

This sequence originates from a woman between 50 and 59 years old in a cohort sampled during active COVID-19. Sequencing was carried out using peripheral blood. This rearrangement joins TRBV20-1 to TRBJ2-5; TRBD2 might be the D (6 bases). CDR3 sequence: CSAGAGETQYF. The CDR3 DNA follows: TGCAGTGCTGGGGCGGGGGAGACCCAGTACTTC.